The 30 T cell receptor beta chains listed next were all sequenced from one sample in a study of blood T cell repertoires in COVID-19. Produced via immunoSEQ multiplex PCR; TCRdb's table is partial and in-frame only. The repertoire holds 95,000 to 150,000 clones, with under 80% as singletons. Sequenced material: peripheral blood. These receptors all come from a man between 65 and 85 years old with acute or convalescent COVID-19.

CDR3 sequence: CASRRTGGSTDTQYF. The CDR3, as DNA: TGTGCCAGCAGAAGGACAGGGGGTAGCACAGATACGCAGTATTTT. The genes are TRBV5-4 and TRBJ2-3; 10 nucleotides agree with TRBD1. This CDR3 spans 15 amino acids. CDR1 and CDR2 (germline): SGHNT, YYREEE (reference sequence). Losses at the gene ends were 5 bases for V and 0 bases for J; bases not matched to a gene: 3.

V gene TRBV7-9 combines with J gene TRBJ1-4, with D possibly being TRBD1 (5 bases). The CDR3 spans 15 residues. V lost 5 bases to trimming and J lost 8 bases, with 18 bases between them. Germline V gene data show CDR1 as SEHNR and CDR2 as FQNEAQ (reference sequence). Written as DNA, the CDR3 is TGTGCCAGCAGCGGGAGGGGCAAGCCACTCGAAAAACTGTTTTTT. This gives the protein CASSGRGKPLEKLFF.

The chain links TRBV18 to TRBJ2-6; 10 bases match TRBD1. Germline CDR1 is KGHSH and CDR2 is LQKENI. The CDR3 has 16 amino acids. Trimming took 6 bases from V and 4 from J; bases not matched to a gene: 6. The CDR3 sequence: CASSLDRGRGANVLTF. CDR3 in DNA: TGTGCCAGCTCGCTCGACAGGGGGCGAGGGGCCAACGTCCTGACTTTC.

This clone appeared once. V usage is TRBV7-6 and J usage is TRBJ2-2; possibly TRBD2 for D (6 bases). CDR1 is SGHVS, CDR2 FNYEAQ, per germline. CDR3 length equals 16 residues. V was pared by 5 bases and J by 0 bases, with 13 bases between. The CDR3 spells CASSQQTGANTGELFF. The CDR3 bases are TGTGCCAGCAGCCAACAAACGGGGGCGAACACCGGGGAGCTGTTTTTT.

A few counts support this clone. The J gene is TRBJ2-7, the V gene TRBV5-1; D gene ambiguous. Germline V lookup: CDR1 SGHRS, CDR2 YFSETQ. V lost 3 bases, J lost 9 bases, and 13 bases lay in between. The CDR3 has 12 amino acids. Here the CDR3 DNA reads TGCGCCAGCAGCTCACTCGGGTGGTGGCAGTACTTC. This encodes CASSSLGWWQYF. The whole variable domain, filled in from reference TRBV5-1 and TRBJ2-7, reads KAGVTQTPRYLIKTRGQQVTLSCSPISGHRSVSWYQQTPGQGLQFLFEYFSETQRNKGNFPGRFSGRQFSNSRSEMNVSTLELGDSALYLCASSSLGWWQYFGPGTRLTVT.

This chain links TRBV5-4 with TRBJ1-6; D not certain. The CDR3 is 13 residues long. Trimming removed 1 base at V and 7 bases at J, with 6 bases between. The germline CDR1 and CDR2 sequences are SGHNT and YYREEE (reference sequence). In nucleotides, the CDR3 is TGTGCCAGCAGCTTGCTACTAAATTCACCCCTCCACTTT. Amino acid sequence: CASSLLLNSPLHF.

This clone has only a few counts. This chain uses TRBV2 with TRBJ1-4, with 9 positions matching TRBD1. CDR1 SNHLY and CDR2 FYNNEI come from the germline V gene. Trimming removed 10 bases from V and 8 bases from J; junction bases left unmatched: 11. The CDR3 has 14 amino acids. The CDR3 DNA follows: TGTGCCACCCACCTACAGGGGGCAGGGGAAAAACTGTTTTTT. This encodes CATHLQGAGEKLFF.

V is TRBV5-6 and J is TRBJ2-1; 8 bases align to TRBD2. Germline V gene lookup returns CDR1 SGHDT and CDR2 YYEEEE. The CDR3 is 15 residues long. V lost 1 base and J lost 3; bases outside the gene matches: 3. This chain's CDR3 is CASSLPTSGYNEQFF. In DNA, the CDR3 is TGTGCCAGCAGCTTGCCAACTAGCGGCTACAATGAGCAGTTCTTC.

The V call is TRBV7-8, the J call TRBJ1-5; weak D call: TRBD1 (6 bases). The CDR3 is made up of 13 amino acids. V lost 8 bases and J lost 4, with 12 bases in between. Germline CDR1 reads SGHVS; CDR2 reads FQNEAQ. For the CDR3, the DNA is TGTGCCAGCGGGCAGGGGTTGAATCAGCCCCAGCATTTT. Translation: CASGQGLNQPQHF. The full variable domain, with the rest looked up from reference TRBV7-8 and TRBJ1-5, is GAGVSQSPRYKVAKRGQDVALRCDPISGHVSLFWYQQALGQGPEFLTYFQNEAQLDKSGLPSDRFFAERPEGSVSTLKIQRTQQEDSAVYLCASGQGLNQPQHFGDGTRLSIL.

The genes are TRBV12-3 or TRBV12-4 and TRBJ2-1; the D gene is possibly TRBD2 (5 bases). Trimming removed 8 bases from V and 10 bases from J, with 18 bases in between. The CDR3 is 13 amino acids. CDR3 sequence (DNA): TGTGCCAGCCAACACCAGAACTCGGGGGAGCAGTTCTTC. This sequence encodes CASQHQNSGEQFF.

The CDR3 is CASSERSGGNTEAFF. DNA of the CDR3: TGTGCCAGCAGTGAAAGGTCAGGGGGGAACACTGAAGCTTTCTTT. The J gene is TRBJ1-1, the V gene TRBV27; 7 bases are shared with TRBD1. Germline CDR1 and CDR2: MNHEY and SMNVEV (reference sequence). The CDR3 consists of 15 residues. V dropped 5 bases and J dropped 1; count of bases not matched to a gene: 7.

The chain combines TRBV9 with TRBJ2-2; no firm D call. Trimming stripped 0 bases from V and 5 bases from J, with 8 bases between. The CDR3 totals 14 residues. CDR1 is SGDLS and CDR2 is YYNGEE in the germline V gene. The CDR3 bases are TGTGCCAGCAGCGTAGAACTCATAACCGGGGAGCTGTTTTTT. Protein sequence: CASSVELITGELFF.

The rearrangement joins TRBV9 to TRBJ2-1, with 10 bases matching TRBD2. This CDR3 is built from 15 residues. Germline V CDR1 and CDR2: SGDLS, YYNGEE. V lost 4 bases, J lost 3 bases, and 4 bases stayed unmatched. The DNA for the CDR3 is TGTGCCAGCAGCCCCCTAGCGGGGGACTACAATGAGCAGTTCTTC. Encoded protein: CASSPLAGDYNEQFF.

The chain couples TRBV5-4 to TRBJ2-7; the D gene is possibly TRBD1 (5 bases). The germline V gene has CDR1 SGHNT and CDR2 YYREEE (reference sequence). This CDR3 contains 12 residues. Trimming took 1 base from V and 6 from J, leaving 8 bases between them. In DNA form, the CDR3 reads TGTGCCAGCAGCTTGAGGGGTTCCGAGCAGTACTTC. This translates into CASSLRGSEQYF.

The gene calls are TRBV5-1 and TRBJ2-7; TRBD2 matches at 8 bases. CDR3 length: 15 residues. CDR1 is SGHRS, CDR2 YFSETQ, per germline. The trim removed 4 bases at V and 1 base at J, leaving 7 bases unmatched. CDR3 DNA sequence: TGCGCCAGCAGCGGGAGCGGGGGTAGGTCCTACGAGCAGTACTTC. Translated, it gives CASSGSGGRSYEQYF.

The chain has TRBV5-4 and TRBJ2-2; maybe TRBD2 (5 bases). Germline loops: CDR1 SGHNT, CDR2 YYREEE (reference sequence). The CDR3 is 13 amino acids. Trimming removed 2 bases at V and 8 bases at J, with 10 bases between. The CDR3 nucleotides read TGTGCCAGCAGCTTTGAGGGCCTAGGGGAGCTGTTTTTT. Translation: CASSFEGLGELFF.

The chain has TRBV4-3 and TRBJ1-2; 7 nucleotides line up with TRBD1. V dropped 4 bases and J dropped 7; count of bases not matched to a gene: 6. The CDR3 loop spans 13 amino acids. Per the germline V gene, CDR1 is LGHNA and CDR2 is YSLEER. Written as DNA, the CDR3 is TGCGCCAGCAGCCGAGAGACAGGGACTGGCTACACCTTC. Translating gives CASSRETGTGYTF.

The rearrangement links TRBV27 to TRBJ1-2, with 7 positions matching TRBD1. The CDR3 loop spans 13 amino acids. V shed 4 bases and J 6 bases; nucleotides not matched to a gene: 5. The germline gives CDR1 MNHEY, CDR2 SMNVEV (reference sequence). In DNA, the CDR3 is TGTGCCAGCAGTTGGCAGGGGGTCGATGGCTACACCTTC. Protein sequence: CASSWQGVDGYTF.

This clone was seen only once. The chain uses TRBV6-2 or TRBV6-3 and TRBJ2-5; 8 nucleotides match TRBD1. The J segment lost 7 bases and the V segment lost 6 bases, leaving 10 bases of the junction unmatched. The germline gives CDR1 MNHEY, CDR2 SVGEGT. This CDR3 is 14 amino acids long. The CDR3 reads CASSPDRAPGTQYF. The CDR3 region has the DNA TGTGCCAGCAGCCCGGACAGGGCCCCCGGGACCCAGTACTTC.

J is TRBJ1-2 and V is TRBV13; 7 nucleotides line up with TRBD1. Germline V gene data show CDR1 as PRHDT and CDR2 as FYEKMQ (reference sequence). The CDR3 extends over 13 amino acids. Unmatched junction bases numbered 5, after V lost 4 bases and J lost 6 bases. The CDR3: CASSSDRADGYTF. CDR3 nucleotide sequence: TGTGCCAGCAGCTCAGACAGGGCAGATGGCTACACCTTC.

V gene TRBV12-5 combines with J gene TRBJ1-5, with 8 bases aligning to TRBD1. The CDR3 runs 14 residues. V dropped 2 bases and J dropped 6; count of bases not matched to a gene: 3. Germline V gene sequence: CDR1 LGHNT, CDR2 FRNRAP. CDR3 region: CASGLQGAGQPQHF. DNA for the CDR3: TGTGCTAGTGGTTTGCAGGGGGCCGGTCAGCCCCAGCATTTT.

This rearrangement joins TRBV5-6 to TRBJ1-1; D is perhaps TRBD1 (6 bases). Germline lookup yields CDR1 SGHDT and CDR2 YYEEEE. The CDR3 is 15 residues long. Trimming stripped 3 bases from V and 1 base from J, with 13 bases between. CDR3 sequence: CASSWRFRGNTEAFF. The CDR3 nucleotides read TGTGCCAGCAGCTGGAGGTTCAGGGGGAACACTGAAGCTTTCTTT.

Only one count was recorded for this clone. This rearrangement joins TRBV6-5 to TRBJ1-1, with TRBD1 matching over 8 bases. The V gene's germline CDR1 is MNHEY and CDR2 SVGAGI. The CDR3 has 15 residues. Trimming at V came to 5 bases and at J to 4 bases, leaving 9 bases not matched to a gene. This CDR3 reads CASSRHGTGSTEAFF. The CDR3 DNA reads as TGTGCCAGCAGTCGACACGGGACAGGTTCCACTGAAGCTTTCTTT.

V is TRBV19 and J is TRBJ2-1, with D uncertain. The V end lost 6 bases, the J end lost 10 bases, and 16 bases lay between the germline ends. Per germline, CDR1 LNHDA and CDR2 SQIVND (reference sequence). CDR3 size: 13 residues. The CDR3 here is CASRAIGAWEQFF. The CDR3 bases are TGTGCCAGTAGAGCGATCGGAGCCTGGGAGCAGTTCTTC. Drawing the rest from reference TRBV19 and TRBJ2-1, the complete variable domain is DGGITQSPKYLFRKEGQNVTLSCEQNLNHDAMYWYRQDPGQGLRLIYYSQIVNDFQKGDIAEGYSVSREKKESFPLTVTSAQKNPTAFYLCASRAIGAWEQFFGPGTRLTVL.

In its sample, this clone was seen a few times. The V call is TRBV7-9, the J call TRBJ1-5; 10 bases are shared with TRBD1. The CDR3 extends over 17 amino acids. Germline trimming cut 3 bases from V and 2 bases from J; bases unmatched to any gene: 7. The germline CDR1 and CDR2 sequences are SEHNR and FQNEAQ (reference sequence). The CDR3 loop is CASSLGDRGRGNQPQHF. The CDR3 coding sequence is TGTGCCAGCAGCTTGGGAGACAGGGGGCGCGGCAATCAGCCCCAGCATTTT.

Remarks on this clone: One end of the junction is discordant with germline, which a read error may explain. The chain carries TRBV9 and TRBJ1-3; possible D gene TRBD1, 5 bases. Germline V lookup: CDR1 SGDLS, CDR2 YYNGEE. This CDR3 has 17 residues. CDR3 residues: CASSSSADTNSRNTIYF. CDR3 DNA sequence: TGTGCCAGCAGCTCATCGGCGGACACGAACTCTCGAAACACCATATATTTT. The full variable domain, completed using reference TRBV9 and TRBJ1-3, is DSGVTQTPKHLITATGQRVTLRCSPRSGDLSVYWYQQSLDQGLQFLIQYYNGEERAKGNILERFSAQQFPDLHSELNLSSLELGDSALYFCASSSSADTNSRNTIYFGEGSWLTVV.

The chain is built from TRBV6-5 and TRBJ2-1, with 14 bases aligning to TRBD2. V gave up 6 bases and J gave up 12 bases; unmatched junction bases: 10. The germline V gene has CDR1 MNHEY and CDR2 SVGAGI. CDR3 length: 15 residues. The CDR3 is CASSETSGGGEVQFF. The CDR3 coding sequence is TGTGCCAGCAGCGAGACTAGCGGGGGGGGAGAGGTGCAGTTCTTC.

This chain uses TRBV7-3 with TRBJ1-2, with 8 bases identical to TRBD1. V trimming: 5 bases; J trimming: 4 bases; junction bases outside the gene matches: 3. The CDR3 contains 13 residues. The germline V gene has CDR1 SGHTA and CDR2 FQGTGA. CDR3 coding DNA: TGTGCCAGCAGCCCCGGGACAGGCTATGGCTACACCTTC. Amino acids: CASSPGTGYGYTF.

V is TRBV19 and J is TRBJ2-3; 11 bases are a match to TRBD2. Losses at the gene ends were 3 bases for V and 0 bases for J; bases not matched to a gene: 8. Germline CDR1 is LNHDA and CDR2 is SQIVND (reference sequence). The CDR3 runs 18 residues. CDR3 loop: CASSILAGGLSSTDTQYF. CDR3 in DNA: TGTGCCAGTAGTATCCTAGCGGGGGGACTTTCTAGCACAGATACGCAGTATTTT.

CDR3 sequence: CASSYGGRQGFNTIYF. The CDR3 DNA reads TGTGCCAGCAGTTACGGTGGCCGACAGGGTTTCAACACCATATATTTT. This chain links TRBV6-5 with TRBJ1-3; 7 bases are shared with TRBD1. CDR3 length: 16 residues. J was trimmed by 7 bases and V by 2 bases; bases with no gene match: 11. Germline values: CDR1 MNHEY, CDR2 SVGAGI.